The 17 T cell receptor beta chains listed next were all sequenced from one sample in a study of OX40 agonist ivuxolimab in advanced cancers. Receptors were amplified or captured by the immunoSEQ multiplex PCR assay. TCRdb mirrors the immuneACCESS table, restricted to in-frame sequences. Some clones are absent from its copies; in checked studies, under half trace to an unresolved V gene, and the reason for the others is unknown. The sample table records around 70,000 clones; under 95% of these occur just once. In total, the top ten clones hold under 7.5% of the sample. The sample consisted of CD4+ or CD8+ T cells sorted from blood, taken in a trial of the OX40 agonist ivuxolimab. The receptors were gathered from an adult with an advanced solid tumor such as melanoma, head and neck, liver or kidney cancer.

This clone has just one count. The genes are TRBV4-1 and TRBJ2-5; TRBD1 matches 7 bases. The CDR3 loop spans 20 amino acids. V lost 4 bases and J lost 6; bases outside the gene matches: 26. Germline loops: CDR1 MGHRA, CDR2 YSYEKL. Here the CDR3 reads CASSPTPGTEMPGHKKTQYF. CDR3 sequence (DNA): TGCGCCAGCAGCCCCACGCCCGGGACAGAGATGCCGGGGCACAAAAAGACCCAGTACTTC.

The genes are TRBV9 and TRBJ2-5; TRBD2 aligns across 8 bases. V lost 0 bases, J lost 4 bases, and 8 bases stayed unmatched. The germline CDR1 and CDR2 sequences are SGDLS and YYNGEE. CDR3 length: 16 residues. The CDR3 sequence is CASSVDAFAGGETQYF. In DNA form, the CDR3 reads TGTGCCAGCAGCGTAGACGCTTTTGCGGGGGGAGAGACCCAGTACTTC.

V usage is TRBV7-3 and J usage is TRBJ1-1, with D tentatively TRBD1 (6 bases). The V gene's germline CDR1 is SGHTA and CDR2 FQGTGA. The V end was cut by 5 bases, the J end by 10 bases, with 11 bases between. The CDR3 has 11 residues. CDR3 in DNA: TGTGCCAGCAGCGGCGGGGGGGCAGCTTTCTTT. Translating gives CASSGGGAAFF.

The CDR3 sequence is CAWRDEGGSYEQYF. DNA for the CDR3: TGTGCCTGGAGGGATGAAGGGGGCTCCTACGAGCAGTACTTC. V and J are TRBV30 and TRBJ2-7; D is possibly TRBD1 (6 bases). The CDR3 covers 14 residues. In germline, CDR1 is GTSNPN, CDR2 SVGIG (reference sequence). V gave up 3 bases and J gave up 0 bases, with 12 bases separating them.

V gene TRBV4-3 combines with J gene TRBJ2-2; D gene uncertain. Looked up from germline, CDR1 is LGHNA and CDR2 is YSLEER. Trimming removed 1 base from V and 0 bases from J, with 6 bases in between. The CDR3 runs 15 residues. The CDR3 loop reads CASSQGTSNTGELFF. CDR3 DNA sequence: TGCGCCAGCAGCCAAGGGACGTCGAACACCGGGGAGCTGTTTTTT.

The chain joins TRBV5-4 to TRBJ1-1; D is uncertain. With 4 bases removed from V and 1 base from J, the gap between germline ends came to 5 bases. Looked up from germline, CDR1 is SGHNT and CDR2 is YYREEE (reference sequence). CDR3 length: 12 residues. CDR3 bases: TGTGCCAGCAGCGTAGGGAACACTGAAGCTTTCTTT. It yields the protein CASSVGNTEAFF. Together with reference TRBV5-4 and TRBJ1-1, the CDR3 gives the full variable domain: ETGVTQSPTHLIKTRGQQVTLRCSSQSGHNTVSWYQQALGQGPQFIFQYYREEENGRGNFPPRFSGLQFPNYSSELNVNALELDDSALYLCASSVGNTEAFFGQGTRLTVV.

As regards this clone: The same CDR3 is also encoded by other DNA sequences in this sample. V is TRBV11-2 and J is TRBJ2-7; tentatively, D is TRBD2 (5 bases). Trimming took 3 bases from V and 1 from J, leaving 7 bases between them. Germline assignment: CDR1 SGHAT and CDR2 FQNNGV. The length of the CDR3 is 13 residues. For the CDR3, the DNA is TGTGCCAGCAGCTTCCAGCGGTCCTACGAGCAGTACTTC. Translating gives CASSFQRSYEQYF. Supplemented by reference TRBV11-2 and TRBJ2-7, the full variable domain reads EAGVAQSPRYKIIEKRQSVAFWCNPISGHATLYWYQQILGQGPKLLIQFQNNGVVDDSQLPKDRFSAERLKGVDSTLKIQPAKLEDSAVYLCASSFQRSYEQYFGPGTRLTVT.

CDR3 nucleotides: TGTGCCAGCAGTTTAGCGGGTTCGAACACTGAAGCTTTCTTT. Translation: CASSLAGSNTEAFF. This sequence joins TRBV27 and TRBJ1-1; unclear D gene. V lost 2 bases to trimming and J lost 1 base, with 8 bases between them. Germline V CDR1 and CDR2: MNHEY, SMNVEV (reference sequence). The CDR3 has 14 residues.

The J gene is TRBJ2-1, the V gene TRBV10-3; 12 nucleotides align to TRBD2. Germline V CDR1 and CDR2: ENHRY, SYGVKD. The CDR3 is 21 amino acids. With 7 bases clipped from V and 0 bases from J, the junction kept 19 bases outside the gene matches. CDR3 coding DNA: TGTGCCATCACCCCAGGACTAGCGGGACCGTCCTACCAAAGCTCCTACAATGAGCAGTTCTTC. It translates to CAITPGLAGPSYQSSYNEQFF.

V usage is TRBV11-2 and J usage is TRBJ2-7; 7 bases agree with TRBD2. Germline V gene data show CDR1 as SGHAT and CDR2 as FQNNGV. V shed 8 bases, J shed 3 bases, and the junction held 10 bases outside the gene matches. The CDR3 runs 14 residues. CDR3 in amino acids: CASGWGGGDYEQYF. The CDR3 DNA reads TGTGCCAGCGGATGGGGGGGTGGCGACTACGAGCAGTACTTC.

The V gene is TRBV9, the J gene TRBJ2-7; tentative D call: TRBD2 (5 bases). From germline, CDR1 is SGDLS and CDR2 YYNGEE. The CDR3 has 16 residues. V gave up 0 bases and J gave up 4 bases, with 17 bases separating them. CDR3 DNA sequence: TGTGCCAGCAGCGTAGATGAGGGAAGGGAGTTTTACGAGCAGTACTTC. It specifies CASSVDEGREFYEQYF.

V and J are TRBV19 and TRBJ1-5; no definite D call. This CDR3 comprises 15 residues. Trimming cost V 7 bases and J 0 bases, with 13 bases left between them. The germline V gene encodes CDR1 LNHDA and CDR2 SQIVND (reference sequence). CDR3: CASMGWGASNQPQHF. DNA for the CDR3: TGTGCCAGTATGGGGTGGGGAGCTAGCAATCAGCCCCAGCATTTT. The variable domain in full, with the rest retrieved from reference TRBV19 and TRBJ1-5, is DGGITQSPKYLFRKEGQNVTLSCEQNLNHDAMYWYRQDPGQGLRLIYYSQIVNDFQKGDIAEGYSVSREKKESFPLTVTSAQKNPTAFYLCASMGWGASNQPQHFGDGTRLSIL.

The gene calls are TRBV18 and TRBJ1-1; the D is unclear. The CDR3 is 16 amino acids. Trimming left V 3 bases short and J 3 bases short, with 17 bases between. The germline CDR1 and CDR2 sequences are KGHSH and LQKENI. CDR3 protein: CASSPPLSGSDTEAFF. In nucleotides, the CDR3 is TGTGCCAGCTCACCCCCGTTGTCGGGATCGGACACTGAAGCTTTCTTT.

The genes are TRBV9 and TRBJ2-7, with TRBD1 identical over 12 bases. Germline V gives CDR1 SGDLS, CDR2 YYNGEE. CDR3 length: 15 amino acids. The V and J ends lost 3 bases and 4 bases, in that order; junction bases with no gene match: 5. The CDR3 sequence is CASSGGQGADYEQYF. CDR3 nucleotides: TGTGCCAGCAGCGGGGGACAGGGGGCGGATTACGAGCAGTACTTC.

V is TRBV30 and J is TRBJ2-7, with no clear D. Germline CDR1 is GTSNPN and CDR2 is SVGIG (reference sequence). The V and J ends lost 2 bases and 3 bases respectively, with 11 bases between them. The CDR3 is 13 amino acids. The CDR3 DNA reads TGTGCCTGGAGTCGACAAGGACGCTACGAGCAGTACTTC. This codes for CAWSRQGRYEQYF.

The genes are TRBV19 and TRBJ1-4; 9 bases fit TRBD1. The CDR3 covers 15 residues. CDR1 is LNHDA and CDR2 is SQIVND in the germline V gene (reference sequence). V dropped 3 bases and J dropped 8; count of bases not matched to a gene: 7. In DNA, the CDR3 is TGTGCCAGTAGTATCTGGACAGGGGACATGGAAAAACTGTTTTTT. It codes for CASSIWTGDMEKLFF.

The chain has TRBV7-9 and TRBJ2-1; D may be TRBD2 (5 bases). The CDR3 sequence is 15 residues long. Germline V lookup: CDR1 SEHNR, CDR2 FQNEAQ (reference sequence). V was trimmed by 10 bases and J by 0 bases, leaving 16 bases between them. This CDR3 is CAMRAVDLSYNEQFF. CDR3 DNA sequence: TGTGCCATGAGAGCGGTGGATCTCTCCTACAATGAGCAGTTCTTC. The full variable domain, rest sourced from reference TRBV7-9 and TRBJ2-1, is DTGVSQNPRHKITKRGQNVTFRCDPISEHNRLYWYRQTLGQGPEFLTYFQNEAQLEKSRLLSDRFSAERPKGSFSTLEIQRTEQGDSAMYLCAMRAVDLSYNEQFFGPGTRLTVL.